These 26 T cell receptor beta chains were all obtained from the same sample, sequenced in a study of cytomegalovirus exposure and HLA in healthy donors. PCR was performed using 60 Vbeta and 13 Jbeta primers. Profiled with immunoSEQ multiplex PCR; TCRdb holds only in-frame clones, not every one. The sample lists 130,000 or so clones, approximately 80% occurring once. The sequencing input was PBMCs. Receptors were obtained from a man younger than 35 in good health and CMV-seronegative.

The CDR3 DNA reads TGTGCCAGCAGCTTTTCGACGGGTAACTATGGCTACACCTTC. Amino acid sequence: CASSFSTGNYGYTF. The chain combines TRBV7-2 with TRBJ1-2; D is ambiguous. Deletions cut 3 bases from V and 1 base from J, with 9 bases between. The CDR3 length is 14 residues. Germline V gene data show CDR1 as SGHTA and CDR2 as FQGNSA.

As for this clone: Its ends do not fully match the called genes, so a read error is possible. CDR3 nucleotide sequence: TGTGCCAGCAGCTTTAACGAAGAGACAGGGGGCTCCCACGAGCAGTACTTC. The encoded protein is CASSFNEETGGSHEQYF. The genes are TRBV7-3 and TRBJ2-7; TRBD1 matches at 10 bases. CDR1 is SGHTA, CDR2 FQGTGA, per germline. The CDR3 runs 17 residues.

V and J are TRBV6-5 and TRBJ1-3, with TRBD1 matching over 9 bases. Germline CDR1 MNHEY, CDR2 SVGAGI. Trimming removed 6 bases from V and 2 bases from J; junction bases left unmatched: 5. This CDR3 comprises 15 residues. This CDR3 is CASSLTGGPGNTIYF. The CDR3 nucleotides are TGTGCCAGCAGCCTGACAGGGGGACCTGGAAACACCATATATTTT.

This clone has a handful of counts. The chain links TRBV6-5 to TRBJ2-7, with D perhaps TRBD1 (6 bases). The CDR3 extends over 13 amino acids. Between the trimmed V and J ends, which lost 5 bases and 4 bases, there was a span of 12 bases. Germline V gene lookup returns CDR1 MNHEY and CDR2 SVGAGI. Here the CDR3 DNA reads TGTGCCAGCAGTACCGGGACACCATACGAGCAGTACTTC. It yields the protein CASSTGTPYEQYF.

The chain has TRBV7-9 and TRBJ1-1; TRBD1 matches at 8 bases. Unmatched junction bases numbered 8, after V lost 3 bases and J lost 8 bases. CDR3 size: 14 residues. Germline CDR1 is SEHNR and CDR2 is FQNEAQ (reference sequence). The CDR3 sequence is CASSLVTGESEAFF. The CDR3 nucleotides are TGTGCCAGCAGCTTGGTGACAGGGGAATCCGAAGCTTTCTTT.

The CDR3 sequence is CASSPGLNQPQHF. The DNA of the CDR3 is TGTGCCAGCAGCCCGGGACTTAATCAGCCCCAGCATTTT. The J gene is TRBJ1-5, the V gene TRBV11-2; D may be TRBD1 (5 bases). Germline V gene lookup returns CDR1 SGHAT and CDR2 FQNNGV. The CDR3 length is 13 residues. V was pared by 5 bases and J by 4 bases, with 9 bases between.

The chain combines TRBV19 with TRBJ2-2; 8 bases fit TRBD1. In germline, CDR1 is LNHDA, CDR2 SQIVND (reference sequence). J gave up 4 bases and V 3 bases, and 7 bases lay outside the gene matches. The CDR3 loop spans 16 amino acids. The CDR3 here is CASSILTGAGTGELFF. The DNA of the CDR3 is TGTGCCAGTAGTATTTTGACAGGGGCTGGCACCGGGGAGCTGTTTTTT.

The J gene is TRBJ2-5, the V gene TRBV15; unclear D gene. The better agreement between TRBJ2-7 and the DNA end casts doubt on the J call. Germline lookup yields CDR1 LNHNV and CDR2 YYDKDF (reference sequence). This CDR3 contains 15 residues. The CDR3 coding sequence is TGTGCCACCAGCAGAGAACAGTCTCTCACCTACGAGCAGTACTTC. This encodes CATSREQSLTYEQYF.

V and J are TRBV11-2 and TRBJ1-2; D not resolved. In germline, CDR1 is SGHAT, CDR2 FQNNGV. The CDR3 contains 14 residues. V dropped 5 bases and J dropped 8 bases, with 18 bases sitting between them. CDR3 in DNA: TGTGCCAGCAGCCCCATCTCCAGCCCGGGGGGCTACACCTTC. Its protein is CASSPISSPGGYTF.

This clone occurred once. V and J are TRBV29-1 and TRBJ2-1; tentative D call: TRBD1 (6 bases). Per the germline V gene, CDR1 is SQVTM and CDR2 is ANQGSEA. V was trimmed by 6 bases and J by 8 bases, leaving 17 bases between them. This CDR3 is 13 amino acids long. The CDR3 sequence: CSVFLVGHDEQFF. Written as DNA, the CDR3 is TGCAGCGTCTTCTTGGTGGGACACGATGAGCAGTTCTTC.

In regard to this clone: At the DNA level, this CDR3 is encoded by other sequences in the same sample as well. The genes are TRBV5-1 and TRBJ1-4, with 8 bases matching TRBD1. The V gene end was trimmed by 4 bases and the J gene end by 2 bases; junction bases not matched to a gene: 7. There are 16 residues in the CDR3. CDR1 SGHRS and CDR2 YFSETQ come from the germline V gene. This chain's CDR3 is CASSPGTGATNEKLFF. The CDR3 coding sequence is TGCGCCAGCAGCCCCGGGACAGGTGCCACTAATGAAAAACTGTTTTTT.

This clone appeared a single time. The chain employs TRBV7-2 and TRBJ1-4, with TRBD1 as a possible D gene (5 bases). The ends were cut back, 8 bases at V and 0 bases at J, with 16 bases in the middle. From germline, CDR1 is SGHTA and CDR2 FQGNSA. The CDR3 loop spans 16 amino acids. The CDR3 DNA is TGTGCCAGCTCGGGGGGGAGGAAGGCAACTAATGAAAAACTGTTTTTT. It translates to CASSGGRKATNEKLFF.

The rearrangement joins TRBV5-1 to TRBJ2-2; TRBD2 agrees at 10 bases. This CDR3 is built from 16 residues. The V segment lost 4 bases and the J segment 6 bases; nucleotides outside the gene matches: 9. Germline-derived CDR1 and CDR2 are SGHRS and YFSETQ. CDR3: CASSGTSGVKAGELFF. The CDR3 DNA follows: TGCGCCAGCAGCGGCACTAGCGGGGTAAAGGCCGGGGAGCTGTTTTTT.

V gene TRBV5-1 combines with J gene TRBJ2-5; perhaps TRBD1 as D (6 bases). The CDR3 sequence is 15 residues long. Germline V lookup: CDR1 SGHRS, CDR2 YFSETQ. Trimming took 0 bases from V and 1 from J, leaving 10 bases between them. The CDR3 DNA sequence: TGCGCCAGCAGCTTGGGAAACAGGGTCCAAGAGACCCAGTACTTC. Translated: CASSLGNRVQETQYF.

This chain links TRBV5-1 with TRBJ2-1; tentative D call: TRBD2 (5 bases). The ends were cut back, 8 bases at V and 1 base at J, with 16 bases in the middle. Germline CDR1 SGHRS, CDR2 YFSETQ. The CDR3 extends over 15 amino acids. CDR3 DNA sequence: TGCGCCAGTTCTCAAAGGGAGATGTCCTACAATGAGCAGTTCTTC. Amino acids: CASSQREMSYNEQFF.

The genes are TRBV21-1 and TRBJ2-5; the table's TRBD2 call for D was not verified on the DNA. TRBV21-1 is classified as a pseudogene. The CDR3 spans 16 residues. The CDR3, as DNA: TGTGCCAGCAGCAAAGTACCTAGCCCAGTTCAAGAGACCCAGTACTTC. This codes for CASSKVPSPVQETQYF.

This chain uses TRBV5-4 with TRBJ2-7, with 9 nucleotides matching TRBD1. This CDR3 is 17 amino acids long. Looked up from germline, CDR1 is SGHNT and CDR2 is YYREEE (reference sequence). The ends lost 2 bases at V and 3 bases at J; junction bases unmatched: 12. The CDR3 spells CASSLSPGQGSGYEQYF. The CDR3 DNA is TGTGCCAGCAGCTTATCTCCGGGACAGGGTTCTGGCTACGAGCAGTACTTC.

On this clone itself: Distinct nucleotide sequences in the sample also encode this CDR3. CDR3 nucleotides: TGCAGCGTTGACAGTAACTATGGCTACACCTTC. Translated, it gives CSVDSNYGYTF. The V call is TRBV29-1, the J call TRBJ1-2; no clear D gene. Germline V gene data show CDR1 as SQVTM and CDR2 as ANQGSEA. There are 11 residues in the CDR3. Deletions cut 3 bases from V and 1 base from J, with 3 bases between.

The chain carries TRBV2 and TRBJ2-1; tentatively, D is TRBD2 (7 bases). Trimming stripped 6 bases from V and 7 bases from J, with 10 bases between. The CDR3 is 12 residues long. Per germline, CDR1 SNHLY and CDR2 FYNNEI. DNA for the CDR3: TGTGCCAGCAGAGGGGGGGGTAATGAGCAGTTCTTC. Translated: CASRGGGNEQFF.

This clone was seen only a few times. A far larger clone is a single base away, which makes a read error likely. This sample includes further DNA sequences coding for the same CDR3. The CDR3 sequence is CASSLRGNEAFF. The CDR3 DNA follows: TGCGCCAGCAGCTTAAGGGGCAATGAAGCTTTCTTT. This rearrangement joins TRBV5-1 to TRBJ1-1, with D possibly TRBD1 on 5 matching bases. Trimming pared 2 bases from V and 7 bases from J, leaving 9 bases between. Germline CDR1 reads SGHRS; CDR2 reads YFSETQ. The CDR3 has 12 residues.

J is TRBJ2-7 and V is TRBV7-9; tentative D call: TRBD1 (5 bases). The V end lost 5 bases, the J end lost 4 bases, and 21 bases lay between the germline ends. CDR3 length equals 16 residues. The V gene's germline CDR1 is SEHNR and CDR2 FQNEAQ (reference sequence). For the CDR3, the DNA is TGTGCCAGCAGCCCAGCTGAAGGCAGGGTGCGTTACGAGCAGTACTTC. Protein: CASSPAEGRVRYEQYF.

This clone was detected a few times. The genes are TRBV7-2 and TRBJ2-5; D might be TRBD1 (6 bases). The J call could be wrong; TRBJ2-7 is a better fit for the DNA end. The CDR3 runs to 14 residues. Looked up from germline, CDR1 is SGHTA and CDR2 is FQGNSA. CDR3 loop: CASSPPGVRDEQYF. DNA of the CDR3: TGTGCCAGCAGCCCCCCAGGGGTTAGGGACGAGCAGTACTTC.

The rearrangement links TRBV19 to TRBJ2-7, with D possibly matching TRBD2 (5 bases). The CDR3 runs 13 residues. V was shortened by 5 bases and J by 3 bases, with 11 bases between the two germline ends. From germline, CDR1 is LNHDA and CDR2 SQIVND (reference sequence). Here the CDR3 reads CASSLEGSYEQYF. In DNA, the CDR3 is TGTGCCAGTAGTCTCGAAGGGAGCTACGAGCAGTACTTC.

V is TRBV28 and J is TRBJ1-4; 7 bases agree with TRBD1. With 5 bases clipped from V and 4 bases from J, the junction kept 7 bases outside the gene matches. Germline lookup yields CDR1 MDHEN and CDR2 SYDVKM. The CDR3 extends over 15 amino acids. CDR3 amino acids: CASSVTGAFNEKLFF. The CDR3 nucleotides read TGTGCCAGCAGTGTTACAGGGGCGTTTAATGAAAAACTGTTTTTT. The variable domain in full, completed from reference TRBV28 and TRBJ1-4, reads DVKVTQSSRYLVKRTGEKVFLECVQDMDHENMFWYRQDPGLGLRLIYFSYDVKMKEKGDIPEGYSVSREKKERFSLILESASTNQTSMYLCASSVTGAFNEKLFFGSGTQLSVL.

Points on this clone: The junction does not match germline at one end; this may be a read error. This chain uses TRBV7-9 with TRBJ2-5; D not resolved. This CDR3 region has 16 residues. Germline assignment: CDR1 SEHNR and CDR2 FQNEAQ (reference sequence). The CDR3, as DNA: TGTTCCAGCAGCTTAATGAAGTCGGAGCACTTGGAGACCCAGTACTTC. Translation gives CSSSLMKSEHLETQYF. Based on the CDR3 plus reference TRBV7-9 and TRBJ2-5, the full variable domain is DTGVSQNPRHKITKRGQNVTFRCDPISEHNRLYWYRQTLGQGPEFLTYFQNEAQLEKSRLLSDRFSAERPKGSFSTLEIQRTEQGDSAMYLCSSSLMKSEHLETQYFGPGTRLLVL.

The CDR3 reads CASSGVDSQNTEAFF. The DNA for the CDR3 is TGTGCCAGCAGCGGCGTGGACAGCCAGAACACTGAAGCTTTCTTT. The chain joins TRBV7-9 to TRBJ1-1; tentative D call: TRBD1 (6 bases). Trimming cost V 5 bases and J 1 base, with 14 bases left between them. The CDR3 sequence is 15 residues long. CDR1 and CDR2 (germline): SEHNR, FQNEAQ (reference sequence).